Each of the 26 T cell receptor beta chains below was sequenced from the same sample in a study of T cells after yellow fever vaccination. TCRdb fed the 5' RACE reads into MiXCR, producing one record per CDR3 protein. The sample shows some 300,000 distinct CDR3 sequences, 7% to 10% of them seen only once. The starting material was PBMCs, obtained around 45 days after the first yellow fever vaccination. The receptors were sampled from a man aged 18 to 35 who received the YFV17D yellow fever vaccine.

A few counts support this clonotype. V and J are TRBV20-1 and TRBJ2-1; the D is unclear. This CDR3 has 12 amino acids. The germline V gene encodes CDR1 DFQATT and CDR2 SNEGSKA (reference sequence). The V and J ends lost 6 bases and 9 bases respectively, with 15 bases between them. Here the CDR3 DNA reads TGCAGTGCCCACAATGTCGGGTTTGAGCAGTTCTTC. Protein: CSAHNVGFEQFF.

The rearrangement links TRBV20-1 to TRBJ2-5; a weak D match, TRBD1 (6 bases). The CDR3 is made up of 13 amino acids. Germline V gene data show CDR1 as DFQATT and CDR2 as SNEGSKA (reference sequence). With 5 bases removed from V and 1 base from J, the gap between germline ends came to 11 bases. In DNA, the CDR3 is TGCAGTGCTTCGACAGGTCGCCAAGAGACCCAGTACTTC. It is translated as CSASTGRQETQYF.

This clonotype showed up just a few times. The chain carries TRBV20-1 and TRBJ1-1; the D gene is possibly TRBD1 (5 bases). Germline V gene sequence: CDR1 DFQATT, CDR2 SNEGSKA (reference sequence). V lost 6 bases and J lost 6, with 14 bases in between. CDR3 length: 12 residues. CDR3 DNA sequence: TGCAGTGCCCACAGGCTTGGCTCTGAAGCTTTCTTT. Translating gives CSAHRLGSEAFF.

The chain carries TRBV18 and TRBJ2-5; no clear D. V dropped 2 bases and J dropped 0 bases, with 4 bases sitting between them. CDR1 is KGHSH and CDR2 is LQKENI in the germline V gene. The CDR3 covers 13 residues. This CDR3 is CASSPSDQETQYF. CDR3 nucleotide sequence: TGTGCCAGCTCACCATCCGACCAAGAGACCCAGTACTTC.

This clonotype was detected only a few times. This chain's CDR3 is CASSRPTGGKTEAFF. The CDR3 DNA reads as TGCGCCAGCAGCCGACCTACAGGGGGCAAAACTGAAGCTTTCTTT. This rearrangement joins TRBV4-1 to TRBJ1-1; 9 bases are a match to TRBD1. This CDR3 spans 15 amino acids. Unmatched junction bases numbered 8, after V lost 4 bases and J lost 5 bases. CDR1 MGHRA and CDR2 YSYEKL come from the germline V gene.

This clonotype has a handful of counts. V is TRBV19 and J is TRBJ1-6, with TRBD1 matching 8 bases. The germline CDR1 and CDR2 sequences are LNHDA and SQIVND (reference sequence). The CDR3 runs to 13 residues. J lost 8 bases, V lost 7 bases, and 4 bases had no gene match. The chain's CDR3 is CASTPGQDSPLHF. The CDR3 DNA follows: TGTGCCAGTACTCCGGGACAGGATTCACCCCTCCACTTT. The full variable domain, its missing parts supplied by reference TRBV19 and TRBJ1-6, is DGGITQSPKYLFRKEGQNVTLSCEQNLNHDAMYWYRQDPGQGLRLIYYSQIVNDFQKGDIAEGYSVSREKKESFPLTVTSAQKNPTAFYLCASTPGQDSPLHFGNGTRLTVT.

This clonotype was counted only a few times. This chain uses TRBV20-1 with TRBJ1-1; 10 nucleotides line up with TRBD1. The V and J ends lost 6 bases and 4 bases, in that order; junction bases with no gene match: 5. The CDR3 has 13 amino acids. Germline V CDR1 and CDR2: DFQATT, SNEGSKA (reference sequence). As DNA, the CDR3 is TGCAGTGCGAGGACAGGGGGAATCACTGAAGCTTTCTTT. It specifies CSARTGGITEAFF.

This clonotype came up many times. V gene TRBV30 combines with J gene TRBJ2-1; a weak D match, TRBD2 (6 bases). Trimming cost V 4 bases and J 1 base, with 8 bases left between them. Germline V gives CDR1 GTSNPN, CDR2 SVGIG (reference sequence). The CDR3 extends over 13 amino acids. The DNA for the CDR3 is TGTGCCTGGACCGGGGGTTCCTACAATGAGCAGTTCTTC. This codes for CAWTGGSYNEQFF.

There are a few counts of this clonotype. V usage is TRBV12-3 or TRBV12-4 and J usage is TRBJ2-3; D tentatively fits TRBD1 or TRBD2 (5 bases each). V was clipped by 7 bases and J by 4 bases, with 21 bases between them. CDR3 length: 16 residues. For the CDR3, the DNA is TGTGCCAGCACCCCCCCCTTGAGGGGCCCCCCAGATACGCAGTATTTT. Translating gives CASTPPLRGPPDTQYF.

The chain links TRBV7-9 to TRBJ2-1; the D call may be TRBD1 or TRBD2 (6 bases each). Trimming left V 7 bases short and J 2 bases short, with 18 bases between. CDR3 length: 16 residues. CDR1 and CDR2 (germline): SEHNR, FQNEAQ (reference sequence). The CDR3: CASNPVGGVAYNEQFF. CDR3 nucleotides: TGTGCCAGCAACCCCGTGGGGGGCGTAGCCTACAATGAGCAGTTCTTC.

CDR3 nucleotide sequence: TGTGCCAGCTCCCAGGGTAGCGGGGGGCCTAACTACAATGAGCAGTTCTTC. It yields the protein CASSQGSGGPNYNEQFF. J is TRBJ2-1 and V is TRBV3-1; TRBD2 aligns across 10 bases. The CDR3 consists of 17 residues. Germline CDR1 and CDR2: LGHDT and YNNKEL (reference sequence). J lost 3 bases, V lost 8 bases, and 13 bases had no gene match.

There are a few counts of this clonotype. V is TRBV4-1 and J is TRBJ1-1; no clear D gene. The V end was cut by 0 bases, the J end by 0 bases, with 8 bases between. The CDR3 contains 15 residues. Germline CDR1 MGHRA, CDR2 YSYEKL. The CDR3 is CASSQEEIMNTEAFF. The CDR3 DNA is TGCGCCAGCAGCCAAGAAGAGATAATGAACACTGAAGCTTTCTTT.

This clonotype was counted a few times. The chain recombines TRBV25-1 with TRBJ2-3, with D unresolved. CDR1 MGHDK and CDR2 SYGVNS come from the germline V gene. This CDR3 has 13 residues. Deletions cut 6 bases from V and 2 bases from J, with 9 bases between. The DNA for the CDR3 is TGTGCCAGCAGCCCCCCCCCCACAGATACGCAGTATTTT. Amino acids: CASSPPPTDTQYF.

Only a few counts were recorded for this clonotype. The CDR3 loop reads CASSEALIPGHGNTIYF. Here the CDR3 DNA reads TGTGCCAGCAGTGAAGCTCTCATTCCGGGCCATGGAAACACCATATATTTT. The rearrangement joins TRBV6-1 to TRBJ1-3; D is ambiguous. V was cut by 0 bases and J by 3 bases, with 15 bases left in between. The CDR3 sequence is 17 residues long. CDR1 MNHNS and CDR2 SASEGT come from the germline V gene.

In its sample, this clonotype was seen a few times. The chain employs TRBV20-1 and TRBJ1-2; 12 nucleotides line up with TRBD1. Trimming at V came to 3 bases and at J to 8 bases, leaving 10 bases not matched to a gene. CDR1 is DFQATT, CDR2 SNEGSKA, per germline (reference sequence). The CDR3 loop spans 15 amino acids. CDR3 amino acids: CSARVRGQGAVGYTF. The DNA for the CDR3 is TGCAGTGCTAGGGTACGGGGACAGGGGGCTGTAGGCTACACCTTC.

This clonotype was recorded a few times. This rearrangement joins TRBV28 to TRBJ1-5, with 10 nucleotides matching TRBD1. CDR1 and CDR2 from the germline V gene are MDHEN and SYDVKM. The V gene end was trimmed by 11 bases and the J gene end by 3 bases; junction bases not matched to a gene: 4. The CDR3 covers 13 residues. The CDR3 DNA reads TGTGCCGGACAGGGGGAGCTCAATCAGCCCCAGCATTTT. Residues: CAGQGELNQPQHF.

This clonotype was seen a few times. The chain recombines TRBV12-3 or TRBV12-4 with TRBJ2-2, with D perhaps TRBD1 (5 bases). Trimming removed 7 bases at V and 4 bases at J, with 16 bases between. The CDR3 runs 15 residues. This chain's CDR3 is CASNSMTDSTGELFF. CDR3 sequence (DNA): TGTGCCAGCAATTCCATGACAGACAGCACCGGGGAGCTGTTTTTT.

The CDR3 region is CAISDRVRGLHGELFF. CDR3 in DNA: TGTGCCATCAGTGACAGGGTCAGGGGACTTCACGGGGAGCTGTTTTTT. The rearrangement links TRBV10-3 to TRBJ2-2, with D perhaps assigned TRBD1 or TRBD2 (6 bases each). The CDR3 spans 16 residues. CDR1 and CDR2 from the germline V gene are ENHRY and SYGVKD. V lost 3 bases to trimming and J lost 7 bases, with 18 bases between them.

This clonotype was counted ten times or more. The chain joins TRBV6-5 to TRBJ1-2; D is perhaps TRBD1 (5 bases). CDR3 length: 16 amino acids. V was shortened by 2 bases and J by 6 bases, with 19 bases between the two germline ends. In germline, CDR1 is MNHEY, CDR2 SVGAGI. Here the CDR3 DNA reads TGTGCCAGCAGTTACCTCGGGGACTTAGGTAGAGATGGCTACACCTTC. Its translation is CASSYLGDLGRDGYTF.

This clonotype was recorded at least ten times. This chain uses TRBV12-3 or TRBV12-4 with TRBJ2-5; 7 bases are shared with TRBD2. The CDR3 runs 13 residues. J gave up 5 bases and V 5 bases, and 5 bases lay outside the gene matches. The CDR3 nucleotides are TGTGCCAGCAGTGCTAGCGGCCCCGAGACCCAGTACTTC. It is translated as CASSASGPETQYF.

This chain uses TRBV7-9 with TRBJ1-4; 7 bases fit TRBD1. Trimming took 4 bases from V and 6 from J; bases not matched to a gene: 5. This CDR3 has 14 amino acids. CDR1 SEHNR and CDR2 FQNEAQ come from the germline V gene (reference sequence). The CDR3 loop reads CASSYSGGDEKLFF. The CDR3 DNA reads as TGTGCCAGCAGCTACTCAGGGGGGGATGAAAAACTGTTTTTT. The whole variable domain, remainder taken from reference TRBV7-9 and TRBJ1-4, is DTGVSQNPRHKITKRGQNVTFRCDPISEHNRLYWYRQTLGQGPEFLTYFQNEAQLEKSRLLSDRFSAERPKGSFSTLEIQRTEQGDSAMYLCASSYSGGDEKLFFGSGTQLSVL.

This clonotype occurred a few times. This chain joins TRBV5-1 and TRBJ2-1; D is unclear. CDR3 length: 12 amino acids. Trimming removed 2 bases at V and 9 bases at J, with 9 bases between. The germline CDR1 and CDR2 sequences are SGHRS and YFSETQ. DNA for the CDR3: TGCGCCAGCAGCTTCTCCGCGGTTGAGCAGTTCTTC. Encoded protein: CASSFSAVEQFF.

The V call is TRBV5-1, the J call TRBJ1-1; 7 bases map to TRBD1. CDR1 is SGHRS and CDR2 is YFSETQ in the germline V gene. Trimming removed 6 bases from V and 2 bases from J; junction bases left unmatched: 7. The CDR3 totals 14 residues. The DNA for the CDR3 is TGCGCCAGCAAGGATGGACAGGCTAACACTGAAGCTTTCTTT. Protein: CASKDGQANTEAFF.

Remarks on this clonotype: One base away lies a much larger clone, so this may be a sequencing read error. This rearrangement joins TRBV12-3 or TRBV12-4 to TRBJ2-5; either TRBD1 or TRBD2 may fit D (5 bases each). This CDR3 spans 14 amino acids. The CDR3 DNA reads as TGTGCCAGCAGTTTAATGGGGGTGGGAGAGACCCTGTACTTC. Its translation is CASSLMGVGETLYF.

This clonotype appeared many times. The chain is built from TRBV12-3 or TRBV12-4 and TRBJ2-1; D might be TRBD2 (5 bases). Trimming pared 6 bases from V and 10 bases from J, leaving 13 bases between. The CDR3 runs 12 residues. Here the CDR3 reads CASSLLVGEQFF. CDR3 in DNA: TGTGCCAGCAGCTTACTAGTGGGGGAGCAGTTCTTC.

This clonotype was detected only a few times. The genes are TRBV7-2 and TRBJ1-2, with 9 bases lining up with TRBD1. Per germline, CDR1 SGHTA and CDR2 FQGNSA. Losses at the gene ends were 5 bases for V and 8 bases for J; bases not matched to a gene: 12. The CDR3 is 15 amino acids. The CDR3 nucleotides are TGTGCCAGCAGCAGACGTAACAGGGGGCGGTGGGGCTACACCTTC. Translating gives CASSRRNRGRWGYTF.